This T cell receptor beta chain comes out of a study of vaccination and CD4 T cells after COVID-19. Overall study: Two of the convalescents were Hispanic, and convalescents were six males and four females.

The study sequenced cultured CD4+ T cell DNA using the Oncomine TCR Beta short-read assay. TCRdb analysed the PCR reads with MiXCR anew, one entry per CDR3 protein. This sample has about 4,500 distinct CDR3 sequences, with roughly 60% found just once. CDR1 and CDR2 (germline): DFQATT, SNEGSKA (reference sequence). The CDR3 contains 17 residues. The trim removed 6 bases at V and 0 bases at J, leaving 16 bases unmatched. As for treatment: approximately 11-day PBMC culture with coronavirus spike peptide pools or control peptides (ViraFEST assay). The unexposed donor's CD4+ T cells were collected before the COVID-19 pandemic (2011-2018). After expanding antigen-specific T cells with peptide pools, ViraFEST sequenced their TCRs. On this clonotype: The antigen is not known.

The genes are TRBV20-1 and TRBJ2-7, with 8 bases that match TRBD2. Sequencing used CD4+ T cells from blood, cultured in vitro. This TCR was recovered from a human donor in good health. Written as DNA, the CDR3 is TGCAGTGCAGGGGAGGCCTGGACTAGCTCTTACTCCTACGAGCAGTACTTC. This gives the protein CSAGEAWTSSYSYEQYF.